The rows below give T cell receptor beta chains drawn from one sample of a study of blood T cells in healthy people across ages. Each CDR3 protein is one row after TCRdb ran MiXCR on the 5' RACE reads. The profile covers hundreds of thousands of distinct CDR3 sequences, with 52% appearing a single time and roughly 14% taken by the ten largest. Sequenced input: blood. The receptor source for this set is an elderly woman in good health. CDR3s include the opening cysteine and the closing phenylalanine or tryptophan. D genes are given only for firm matches. Some rows mark clone size as missing; the rest say once, few, many or name a class of expanded clone.

TRBV28	TRBJ1-5	-	TRBD1	CASQGDQPQHF	TGTGCCAGCCAGGGGGATCAGCCCCAGCATTTT
TRBV2	TRBJ2-3	few	TRBD2	CASSDLAGGSTDTQYF	TGTGCCAGCAGTGACCTGGCGGGAGGGAGCACAGATACGCAGTATTTT
TRBV5-1	TRBJ2-3	-	TRBD2	CASSLVRGGMDTQYF	TGCGCCAGCAGCTTGGTACGGGGGGGCATGGATACGCAGTATTTT
TRBV6-5	TRBJ1-6	many	-	CASSKRQNSPLHF	TGTGCCAGCAGCAAAAGACAGAATTCACCCCTCCACTTT
TRBV7-2	TRBJ2-1	-	-	CASSYVTDEQFF	TGTGCCAGCAGCTACGTAACGGATGAGCAGTTCTTC
TRBV9	TRBJ2-1	few	-	CASSAWLDDNEQFF	TGTGCCAGCAGCGCCTGGCTAGATGACAATGAGCAGTTCTTC
TRBV4-1	TRBJ2-1	many	-	CASSSVGQGGREQFF	TGCGCCAGCAGCTCCGTCGGACAGGGCGGGAGGGAGCAGTTCTTC
TRBV12-3/TRBV12-4	TRBJ2-7	-	-	CASSLKGVEQYF	TGTGCCAGCAGTTTAAAAGGGGTCGAGCAGTACTTC
TRBV30	TRBJ1-2	-	TRBD1	CAWSVNRGYGYTF	TGTGCCTGGAGTGTGAACAGGGGCTATGGCTACACCTTC
TRBV11-2	TRBJ2-1	-	-	CASSLARRGLHNEQFF	TGTGCCAGCAGCTTAGCAAGGCGGGGGCTACACAATGAGCAGTTCTTC
TRBV20-1	TRBJ2-5	few	TRBD2	CSARDEREKGETQYF	TGCAGTGCTAGAGATGAGCGGGAGAAGGGAGAGACCCAGTACTTC
TRBV20-1	TRBJ2-1	many	TRBD2	CSARVLRTSGPGVSYNEQFF	TGCAGTGCTAGAGTATTGAGGACTAGCGGCCCCGGGGTATCCTACAATGAGCAGTTCTTC
TRBV10-3	TRBJ2-1	-	TRBD2	CAISGSSGRATGNEQFF	TGTGCCATCAGTGGGTCAAGCGGGAGGGCCACAGGCAATGAGCAGTTCTTC
TRBV5-1	TRBJ2-1	many	-	CASSRQADRYYNEQFF	TGCGCCAGCAGCCGCCAGGCGGACAGATACTACAATGAGCAGTTCTTC
TRBV10-3	TRBJ1-1	-	-	CAISESLADQGKAFF	TGTGCCATCAGTGAGTCCCTGGCAGACCAGGGTAAAGCTTTCTTT
TRBV12-3/TRBV12-4	TRBJ2-5	-	TRBD2	CASSLLSGTSPLDPRETQYF	TGTGCCAGCAGTTTACTCAGTGGGACTAGTCCCTTAGATCCAAGAGAGACCCAGTACTTC
TRBV20-1	TRBJ2-7	-	-	CSARQAVYEQYF	TGCAGTGCTCGACAGGCGGTCTACGAGCAGTACTTC
TRBV6-2/TRBV6-3	TRBJ2-3	-	-	CASSYATVTDTQYF	TGTGCCAGCAGTTACGCGACGGTGACAGATACGCAGTATTTT
TRBV20-1	TRBJ2-5	-	-	CNASLQGEAQYF	TGCAATGCTAGCCTGCAGGGAGAGGCCCAGTACTTC
TRBV20-1	TRBJ2-7	-	TRBD2	CSASGGSTYEQYF	TGCAGTGCTAGCGGGGGGAGCACCTACGAGCAGTACTTC
TRBV28	TRBJ2-2	-	-	CASSSVGYTNTGELFF	TGTGCCAGCAGTTCCGTGGGGTATACGAACACCGGGGAGCTGTTTTTT
TRBV20-1	TRBJ1-1	-	-	CSASHQTGPTEAFF	TGCAGTGCTAGTCACCAAACAGGGCCAACTGAAGCTTTCTTT
TRBV5-1	TRBJ2-2	-	TRBD1	CASSLGSSVTGGNTGELFF	TGCGCCAGCAGCCTCGGGTCTTCGGTCACAGGGGGGAACACCGGGGAGCTGTTTTTT
TRBV27	TRBJ2-5	-	TRBD2	CASTRLAGGQETQYF	TGTGCCAGCACTAGACTAGCGGGAGGGCAAGAGACCCAGTACTTC
TRBV20-1	TRBJ2-5	-	TRBD2	CSAPSGLVAETQYF	TGCAGTGCCCCTTCGGGACTAGTTGCTGAGACCCAGTACTTC
TRBV19	TRBJ2-1	-	TRBD2	CASSETGTSGRNEQFF	TGTGCCAGTAGTGAGACGGGGACTAGCGGGAGGAATGAGCAGTTCTTC